The 27 T cell receptor beta chains below were found in one sample sequenced in a study of OX40 agonist ivuxolimab in advanced cancers. Assay used: immunoSEQ multiplex PCR; TCRdb lists only in-frame clones, some missing. The table shows about 17,000 clones, with around 78% occurring only once. The material was CD4+ or CD8+ T cells sorted from blood, obtained in a trial of the OX40 agonist ivuxolimab. These TCRs come from an adult with an advanced solid tumor such as melanoma, head and neck, liver or kidney cancer.

CDR3: CASSHGETQYF. The CDR3 DNA follows: TGTGCCAGCAGCCACGGGGAGACCCAGTACTTC. V gene TRBV27 combines with J gene TRBJ2-5; no reliable D call. Germline V gives CDR1 MNHEY, CDR2 SMNVEV (reference sequence). This CDR3 is 11 amino acids long. V shed 6 bases and J shed 5 bases, with 7 bases lying between them.

The gene calls are TRBV19 and TRBJ2-3; tentatively, D is TRBD1 (6 bases). The germline V gene encodes CDR1 LNHDA and CDR2 SQIVND (reference sequence). The V end was cut by 1 base, the J end by 7 bases, with 15 bases between. This CDR3 spans 15 amino acids. The CDR3 loop is CASSIGSGDGYTQYF. CDR3 in DNA: TGTGCCAGTAGTATAGGTTCAGGGGACGGCTATACGCAGTATTTT.

This clone occurred once. This sequence joins TRBV19 and TRBJ2-5; 7 bases map to TRBD1. The J call may not be correct, given that the DNA end is closer to TRBJ2-7. The CDR3 sequence is 13 residues long. Germline assignment: CDR1 LNHDA and CDR2 SQIVND (reference sequence). Here the CDR3 reads CASTRDSGYEQYF. The DNA of the CDR3 is TGTGCCAGTACCCGGGACAGCGGCTACGAGCAGTACTTC.

This clone was seen only once. The V gene is TRBV5-1, the J gene TRBJ1-1; TRBD1 is a possible D gene (6 bases). V lost 3 bases to trimming and J lost 1 base, with 10 bases between them. The length of the CDR3 is 14 residues. Germline assignment: CDR1 SGHRS and CDR2 YFSETQ. CDR3 residues: CASSSRTENTEAFF. The CDR3 DNA sequence: TGCGCCAGCAGCTCTCGGACAGAGAACACTGAAGCTTTCTTT.

V is TRBV11-1 and J is TRBJ2-7; maybe TRBD1 (5 bases). Germline CDR1 reads SGHAT; CDR2 reads FQDESV (reference sequence). The CDR3 contains 14 residues. V was pared by 3 bases and J by 6 bases, with 15 bases between. This CDR3 reads CASSLGRASLEQYF. The CDR3 bases are TGTGCCAGCAGCTTGGGCAGGGCTTCTCTCGAGCAGTACTTC.

The V gene is TRBV10-2, the J gene TRBJ2-1; D gene ambiguous. The CDR3 loop spans 11 amino acids. Germline CDR1 reads WSHSY; CDR2 reads SAAADI. The V and J ends lost 2 bases and 9 bases respectively, with 5 bases between them. The CDR3 reads CASSELTEQFF. The CDR3 DNA is TGCGCCAGCAGTGAGCTAACTGAGCAGTTCTTC.

V usage is TRBV7-6 and J usage is TRBJ2-5; TRBD2 agrees at 7 bases. Germline CDR1 SGHVS, CDR2 FNYEAQ. Germline trimming cut 5 bases from V and 5 bases from J; bases unmatched to any gene: 14. This CDR3 region has 16 residues. CDR3 coding DNA: TGTGCCAGCAGCCCAGCGGGACTACCTTTTCGCGAGACCCAGTACTTC. The encoded protein is CASSPAGLPFRETQYF. Full variable domain (rest looked up from reference TRBV7-6 and TRBJ2-5): GAGVSQSPRYKVTKRGQDVALRCDPISGHVSLYWYRQALGQGPEFLTYFNYEAQQDKSGLPNDRFSAERPEGSISTLTIQRTEQRDSAMYRCASSPAGLPFRETQYFGPGTRLLVL.

This clone appeared a single time. The chain links TRBV6-5 to TRBJ2-7; D is undetermined. V was cut by 6 bases and J by 0 bases, with 15 bases left in between. CDR3 length: 15 amino acids. CDR1 is MNHEY and CDR2 is SVGAGI in the germline V gene. The CDR3 protein is CASSLIRPGSYEQYF. The CDR3 bases are TGTGCCAGCAGCCTGATAAGGCCAGGCTCCTACGAGCAGTACTTC.

The chain carries TRBV5-1 and TRBJ1-1; weak D call: TRBD1 (5 bases). Germline V gives CDR1 SGHRS, CDR2 YFSETQ. Trimming shortened V by 4 bases and J by 9 bases, and 25 bases separated the two germline ends. The CDR3 loop spans 16 amino acids. CDR3 sequence (DNA): TGCGCCAGCAGCCCGGGACTCTCTCAGCCGGGGTCTCAAGCTTTCTTT. This gives the protein CASSPGLSQPGSQAFF.

V is TRBV18 and J is TRBJ2-5; no clear D. The CDR3 contains 13 residues. Germline assignment: CDR1 KGHSH and CDR2 LQKENI. V shed 6 bases and J shed 5 bases, with 13 bases lying between them. CDR3 nucleotide sequence: TGTGCCAGCTCTCTCCGGATAGATGAGACCCAGTACTTC. It is translated as CASSLRIDETQYF.

The chain is built from TRBV28 and TRBJ1-6; D gene uncertain. CDR1 and CDR2 from the germline V gene are MDHEN and SYDVKM. Trimming shortened V by 5 bases and J by 3 bases, and 5 bases separated the two germline ends. The CDR3 extends over 13 amino acids. Here the CDR3 DNA reads TGTGCCAGCAGTGACCTCTATAATTCACCCCTCCACTTT. Translating it yields CASSDLYNSPLHF.

This chain connects TRBV20-1 to TRBJ1-2, with D hard to call. Trimming stripped 6 bases from V and 5 bases from J, with 10 bases between. The CDR3 is 11 residues long. Germline V lookup: CDR1 DFQATT, CDR2 SNEGSKA (reference sequence). The DNA of the CDR3 is TGCAGTGCATCTCCAGATTATGGCTACACCTTC. It translates to CSASPDYGYTF.

The chain recombines TRBV4-2 with TRBJ1-4; D not resolved. Trimming shortened V by 1 base and J by 4 bases, and 16 bases separated the two germline ends. The CDR3 is 17 amino acids. CDR1 and CDR2 from the germline V gene are LGHNA and YNFKEQ. The CDR3 here is CASSQGGSGRHNEKLFF. CDR3 coding DNA: TGTGCCAGCAGCCAAGGGGGTAGCGGACGGCATAATGAAAAACTGTTTTTT.

V usage is TRBV12-5 and J usage is TRBJ1-2; tentatively, D is TRBD1 (5 bases). The length of the CDR3 is 16 residues. Per the germline V gene, CDR1 is LGHNT and CDR2 is FRNRAP. Trimming stripped 2 bases from V and 6 bases from J, with 19 bases between. The CDR3 DNA sequence: TGTGCTAGTGGTTTGAGTCTGTTGGGCAGGGAGAATGGCTACACCTTC. Translation: CASGLSLLGRENGYTF.

The rearrangement joins TRBV9 to TRBJ1-4; 8 bases are shared with TRBD1. The germline CDR1 and CDR2 sequences are SGDLS and YYNGEE. The trim removed 3 bases at V and 3 bases at J, leaving 4 bases unmatched. This CDR3 has 15 amino acids. The CDR3 nucleotides read TGTGCCAGCAGCGCCCAGGGGGCGCCTAATGAAAAACTGTTTTTT. Protein: CASSAQGAPNEKLFF.

The chain uses TRBV29-1 and TRBJ1-4; D is uncertain. Germline V CDR1 and CDR2: SQVTM, ANQGSEA. This CDR3 spans 13 amino acids. V was shortened by 7 bases and J by 3 bases, with 12 bases between the two germline ends. Here the CDR3 DNA reads TGCAGCGCTGCACCAGGATCTAATGAAAAACTGTTTTTT. Translating it yields CSAAPGSNEKLFF.

The chain carries TRBV11-2 and TRBJ1-5; D is ambiguous. The CDR3 has 12 residues. From germline, CDR1 is SGHAT and CDR2 FQNNGV. With 6 bases removed from V and 4 bases from J, the gap between germline ends came to 7 bases. The CDR3 here is CASRGPNQPQHF. DNA for the CDR3: TGTGCCAGCAGGGGTCCTAATCAGCCCCAGCATTTT.

The CDR3 DNA is TGCGCCAGCAGCTTGAAAGGGGGAACTGAAGCTTTCTTT. The encoded protein is CASSLKGGTEAFF. The chain employs TRBV5-1 and TRBJ1-1, with a tentative D call TRBD1 (6 bases). Germline V gene sequence: CDR1 SGHRS, CDR2 YFSETQ. CDR3 length: 13 residues. V lost 1 base and J lost 5, with 9 bases in between. Combining the CDR3 with reference TRBV5-1 and TRBJ1-1 gives the whole variable domain KAGVTQTPRYLIKTRGQQVTLSCSPISGHRSVSWYQQTPGQGLQFLFEYFSETQRNKGNFPGRFSGRQFSNSRSEMNVSTLELGDSALYLCASSLKGGTEAFFGQGTRLTVV.

For the CDR3, the DNA is TGTGCCACCAGCAGAACCCGGGGTAGCCAAGAGACCCAGTACTTC. It yields the protein CATSRTRGSQETQYF. This rearrangement joins TRBV15 to TRBJ2-5, with D possibly TRBD2 on 5 matching bases. This CDR3 has 15 residues. V dropped 2 bases and J dropped 1 base, with 11 bases sitting between them. CDR1 is LNHNV, CDR2 YYDKDF, per germline (reference sequence). Based on the CDR3 plus reference TRBV15 and TRBJ2-5, the full variable domain is DAMVIQNPRYQVTQFGKPVTLSCSQTLNHNVMYWYQQKSSQAPKLLFHYYDKDFNNEADTPDNFQSRRPNTSFCFLDIRSPGLGDTAMYLCATSRTRGSQETQYFGPGTRLLVL.

This chain joins TRBV5-4 and TRBJ2-5, with D tentatively TRBD1 or TRBD2 (6 bases each). Germline-derived CDR1 and CDR2 are SGHNT and YYREEE (reference sequence). CDR3 length equals 14 residues. V was clipped by 2 bases and J by 5 bases, with 13 bases between them. The DNA for the CDR3 is TGTGCCAGCAGCTTATACGGGGGCGAGGAGACCCAGTACTTC. This sequence encodes CASSLYGGEETQYF. The variable domain in full, with the rest retrieved from reference TRBV5-4 and TRBJ2-5, is ETGVTQSPTHLIKTRGQQVTLRCSSQSGHNTVSWYQQALGQGPQFIFQYYREEENGRGNFPPRFSGLQFPNYSSELNVNALELDDSALYLCASSLYGGEETQYFGPGTRLLVL.

By share of the sample, this clone is large. The J gene is TRBJ2-7, the V gene TRBV4-2, with a possible D match to TRBD2 (5 bases). The germline gives CDR1 LGHNA, CDR2 YNFKEQ. Deletions cut 4 bases from V and 7 bases from J, with 17 bases between. The CDR3 totals 14 residues. The CDR3 DNA reads as TGTGCCAGCAGCCGAGGGCAAGGTACGGGTGAGCAGTACTTC. Translated, it gives CASSRGQGTGEQYF.

The chain carries TRBV7-2 and TRBJ2-7, with a weak D call TRBD1 (5 bases). This CDR3 contains 15 residues. V lost 1 base and J 3 bases, leaving 13 bases between the germline ends. CDR1 is SGHTA, CDR2 FQGNSA, per germline. The CDR3: CASSLDRSSVYEQYF. Written as DNA, the CDR3 is TGTGCCAGCAGCTTAGACAGGAGCAGTGTCTACGAGCAGTACTTC.

The J gene is TRBJ2-4, the V gene TRBV11-2; no clear D. Germline values: CDR1 SGHAT, CDR2 FQNNGV. This CDR3 spans 16 amino acids. V dropped 1 base and J dropped 3 bases, with 13 bases sitting between them. In nucleotides, the CDR3 is TGTGCCAGCAGCTTAGTAGCCGGGTTGGGCAAAAACATTCAGTACTTC. Translating gives CASSLVAGLGKNIQYF.

The gene calls are TRBV19 and TRBJ2-2; unclear D gene. The CDR3 sequence is 12 residues long. V lost 1 base, J lost 6 bases, and 3 bases lay in between. CDR1 LNHDA and CDR2 SQIVND come from the germline V gene (reference sequence). In nucleotides, the CDR3 is TGTGCCAGTAGTATAGCCCCCGGGGAGCTGTTTTTT. Its protein product is CASSIAPGELFF. Complete variable domain (other parts from reference TRBV19 and TRBJ2-2): DGGITQSPKYLFRKEGQNVTLSCEQNLNHDAMYWYRQDPGQGLRLIYYSQIVNDFQKGDIAEGYSVSREKKESFPLTVTSAQKNPTAFYLCASSIAPGELFFGEGSRLTVL.

This clone was seen only a few times. The genes are TRBV5-6 and TRBJ2-2; D is unclear. CDR3 size: 13 residues. Germline V gives CDR1 SGHDT, CDR2 YYEEEE. Trimming stripped 2 bases from V and 5 bases from J, with 7 bases between. The CDR3 DNA is TGTGCCAGCAGCTTATCGGCAACCGGGGAGCTGTTTTTT. As protein: CASSLSATGELFF.

V and J are TRBV7-2 and TRBJ2-1; 8 positions agree with TRBD2. This CDR3 region has 15 residues. Germline V gene lookup returns CDR1 SGHTA and CDR2 FQGNSA. J gave up 7 bases and V 8 bases, and 13 bases lay outside the gene matches. The CDR3 DNA follows: TGTGCCAGCTCCCGAAGCGTGGCGGGGGGAAATGAGCAGTTCTTC. It is translated as CASSRSVAGGNEQFF.

This sequence joins TRBV11-2 and TRBJ2-7; TRBD2 aligns across 9 bases. Germline values: CDR1 SGHAT, CDR2 FQNNGV. Trimming at V came to 5 bases and at J to 0 bases, leaving 5 bases not matched to a gene. This CDR3 is 15 amino acids long. Written as DNA, the CDR3 is TGTGCCAGCAGCCCGCGACTAGCGGACTCCTACGAGCAGTACTTC. Protein: CASSPRLADSYEQYF.